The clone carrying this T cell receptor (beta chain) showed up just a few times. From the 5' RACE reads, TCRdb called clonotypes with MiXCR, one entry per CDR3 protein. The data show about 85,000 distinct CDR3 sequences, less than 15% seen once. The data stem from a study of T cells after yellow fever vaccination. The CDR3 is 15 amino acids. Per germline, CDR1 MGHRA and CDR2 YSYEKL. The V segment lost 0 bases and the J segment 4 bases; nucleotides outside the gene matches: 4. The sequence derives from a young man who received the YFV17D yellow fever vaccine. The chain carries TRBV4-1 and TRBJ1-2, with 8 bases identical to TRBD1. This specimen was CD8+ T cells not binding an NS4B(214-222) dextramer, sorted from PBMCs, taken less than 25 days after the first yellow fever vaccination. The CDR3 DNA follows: TGCGCCAGCAGCCAAGAGGGAACAGGGGGCTATGGCTACACCTTC. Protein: CASSQEGTGGYGYTF.